This TCR beta chain was profiled in a study of blood T cell repertoires in COVID-19. Study-wide background: COVID-19 samples from acute and convalescent phases originated in the United States, Italy and Spain. Sample material is recorded as cDNA or gDNA derived from T cells, B-cell-depleted T cells, or PBMCs.

The trim removed 3 bases at V and 2 bases at J, leaving 7 bases unmatched. Germline-derived CDR1 and CDR2 are SGHTS and YDEGEE. The CDR3 contains 16 residues. Original processing methods: Amplification of reference gene primers provided the estimated nucleated cell counts. TCRdb's copy holds only in-frame clones and misses some; the assay was immunoSEQ multiplex PCR. The DNA was the basis for D and trimming; V, J and clone size are from that table. The sample lists approximately 66,000 clones, 73% occurring once. Material: peripheral blood. The receptor was derived from a man aged 60-69 years with acute or convalescent COVID-19. The rearrangement joins TRBV5-8 to TRBJ2-3; 9 nucleotides line up with TRBD2. The CDR3 is CASSSSAGGSTDTQYF. The CDR3 DNA reads TGTGCCAGCAGCTCCTCCGCGGGGGGGTCCACAGATACGCAGTATTTT.